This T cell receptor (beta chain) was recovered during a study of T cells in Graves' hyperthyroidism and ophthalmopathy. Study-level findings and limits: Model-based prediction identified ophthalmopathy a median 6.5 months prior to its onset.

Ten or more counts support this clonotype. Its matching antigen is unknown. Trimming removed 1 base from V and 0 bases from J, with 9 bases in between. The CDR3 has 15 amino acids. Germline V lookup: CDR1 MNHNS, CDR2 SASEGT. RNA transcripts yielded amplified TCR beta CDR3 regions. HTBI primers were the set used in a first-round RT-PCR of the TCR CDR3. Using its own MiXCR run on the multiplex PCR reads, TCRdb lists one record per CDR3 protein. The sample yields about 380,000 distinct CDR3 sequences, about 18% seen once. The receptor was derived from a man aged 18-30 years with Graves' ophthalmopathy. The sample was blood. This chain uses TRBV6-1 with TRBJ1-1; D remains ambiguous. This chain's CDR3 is CASSEVPGMNTEAFF. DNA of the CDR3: TGTGCCAGCAGTGAAGTCCCCGGCATGAACACTGAAGCTTTCTTT.